This is a list of T cell receptor beta chains from one sample in a study of cytomegalovirus exposure and HLA in healthy donors. Method: immunoSEQ multiplex PCR; TCRdb's copy keeps in-frame clones and lacks some. The sample yields more than 300,000 clones, roughly 90% seen once. The sample comprised PBMCs. The receptors derive from a woman aged 18-35 years in good health and CMV-seronegative. The CDR3 runs from the conserved cysteine through the conserved F or W. Each record gives: clone size, V gene, D gene, J gene, CDR3 protein, CDR3 DNA. A D gene is named only where the DNA matches it firmly. Not every row has a clone size; where given, it reads once, few, many or a size class.

clone_size: -
v_call: TRBV4-1
d_call: TRBD2
j_call: TRBJ2-7
cdr3_aa: CASSLLRLAGYEQYF
cdr3_nt: TGCGCCAGCAGCCTCCTTAGACTAGCAGGATACGAGCAGTACTTC

clone_size: -
v_call: TRBV19
d_call: TRBD1
j_call: TRBJ1-2
cdr3_aa: CASSFLSGTVYGYTF
cdr3_nt: TGTGCCAGTAGTTTCCTCTCCGGGACAGTCTATGGCTACACCTTC

clone_size: -
v_call: TRBV4-1
d_call: -
j_call: TRBJ2-1
cdr3_aa: CASSQDRRGHGHNEQFF
cdr3_nt: TGCGCCAGCAGCCAAGACCGGCGGGGCCACGGTCACAATGAGCAGTTCTTC

clone_size: -
v_call: TRBV20-1
d_call: -
j_call: TRBJ1-1
cdr3_aa: CSAPSTTEAFF
cdr3_nt: TGCAGTGCTCCTAGTACCACTGAAGCTTTCTTT

clone_size: -
v_call: TRBV9
d_call: -
j_call: TRBJ2-1
cdr3_aa: CASSPPYNEQFF
cdr3_nt: TGTGCCAGCAGCCCCCCGTACAATGAGCAGTTCTTC

clone_size: -
v_call: TRBV7-9
d_call: TRBD2
j_call: TRBJ2-5
cdr3_aa: CASSFWTSGRDGTQYF
cdr3_nt: TGTGCCAGCAGCTTTTGGACTAGCGGGAGGGACGGGACCCAGTACTTC

clone_size: -
v_call: TRBV28
d_call: TRBD2
j_call: TRBJ2-1
cdr3_aa: CASSLNSGSFNEQFF
cdr3_nt: TGTGCCAGCAGTTTGAATAGCGGGAGTTTCAATGAGCAGTTCTTC

clone_size: -
v_call: TRBV7-9
d_call: -
j_call: TRBJ2-3
cdr3_aa: CASGVSPDTQYF
cdr3_nt: TGTGCCAGCGGAGTCTCACCAGATACGCAGTATTTT

clone_size: few
v_call: TRBV28
d_call: -
j_call: TRBJ1-2
cdr3_aa: CASTPPVAAVGAYTF
cdr3_nt: TGTGCCAGCACTCCGCCGGTGGCCGCCGTCGGAGCCTACACCTTC

clone_size: -
v_call: TRBV7-9
d_call: -
j_call: TRBJ2-2
cdr3_aa: CASSLSGWGNTGELFF
cdr3_nt: TGTGCCAGCAGCTTGAGCGGGTGGGGGAACACCGGGGAGCTGTTTTTT

clone_size: -
v_call: TRBV2
d_call: -
j_call: TRBJ1-4
cdr3_aa: CASRQGWGTNEKLFF
cdr3_nt: TGTGCCAGCAGGCAGGGTTGGGGTACTAATGAAAAACTGTTTTTT

clone_size: few
v_call: TRBV9
d_call: TRBD2
j_call: TRBJ2-1
cdr3_aa: CASSVEGLAGVLVF
cdr3_nt: TGTGCCAGCAGCGTAGAGGGACTAGCGGGAGTTTTGGTCTTC

clone_size: -
v_call: TRBV29-1
d_call: TRBD2
j_call: TRBJ2-5
cdr3_aa: CSVGGLGETQYF
cdr3_nt: TGCAGCGTTGGAGGACTAGGGGAGACCCAGTACTTC

clone_size: -
v_call: TRBV4-2
d_call: TRBD1
j_call: TRBJ1-4
cdr3_aa: CASSQPTGGGGEKLFF
cdr3_nt: TGTGCCAGCAGCCAACCTACAGGGGGTGGTGGTGAAAAACTGTTTTTT

clone_size: -
v_call: TRBV15
d_call: -
j_call: TRBJ2-7
cdr3_aa: CATSRKGNEQYF
cdr3_nt: TGTGCCACCAGCAGAAAGGGGAACGAGCAGTACTTC

clone_size: -
v_call: TRBV27
d_call: -
j_call: TRBJ1-5
cdr3_aa: CASRDQFSNQPQHF
cdr3_nt: TGTGCCAGCCGTGATCAGTTTAGCAATCAGCCCCAGCATTTT

clone_size: -
v_call: TRBV6-5
d_call: -
j_call: TRBJ2-7
cdr3_aa: CASRASQFQYF
cdr3_nt: TGTGCCAGCAGAGCGTCCCAATTCCAGTACTTC

clone_size: -
v_call: TRBV5-1
d_call: -
j_call: TRBJ1-2
cdr3_aa: CASSPGVTWEGYTF
cdr3_nt: TGCGCCAGCAGCCCGGGGGTAACCTGGGAGGGCTACACCTTC

clone_size: -
v_call: TRBV6-5
d_call: -
j_call: TRBJ1-5
cdr3_aa: CASSELNQPQHF
cdr3_nt: TGTGCCAGCAGTGAACTCAATCAGCCCCAGCATTTT

clone_size: -
v_call: TRBV7-9
d_call: TRBD2
j_call: TRBJ2-7
cdr3_aa: CASSASLAGDGEQYF
cdr3_nt: TGTGCCAGCAGCGCAAGCCTAGCGGGAGATGGCGAGCAGTACTTC

clone_size: -
v_call: TRBV15
d_call: -
j_call: TRBJ1-2
cdr3_aa: CATSRGSWGYTF
cdr3_nt: TGTGCCACCAGCAGAGGCAGTTGGGGCTACACCTTC

clone_size: few
v_call: TRBV4-2
d_call: TRBD2
j_call: TRBJ2-3
cdr3_aa: CASSPLGAGGADTQYF
cdr3_nt: TGTGCCAGCAGCCCCCTGGGGGCGGGAGGGGCAGATACGCAGTATTTT

clone_size: -
v_call: TRBV7-2
d_call: TRBD2
j_call: TRBJ2-5
cdr3_aa: CASSLVAGAAETQYF
cdr3_nt: TGTGCCAGCAGCTTAGTAGCGGGAGCTGCAGAGACCCAGTACTTC

clone_size: -
v_call: TRBV18
d_call: -
j_call: TRBJ2-7
cdr3_aa: CASSHPRSGSYEQYF
cdr3_nt: TGTGCCAGCTCACACCCTCGCAGCGGTTCCTACGAGCAGTACTTC

clone_size: -
v_call: TRBV29-1
d_call: -
j_call: TRBJ2-7
cdr3_aa: CSVEGGSGYEQYF
cdr3_nt: TGCAGCGTTGAGGGGGGTTCGGGATACGAGCAGTACTTC

clone_size: few
v_call: TRBV11-1
d_call: -
j_call: TRBJ2-1
cdr3_aa: CASSYSGAYSYNEQFF
cdr3_nt: TGTGCCAGCAGTTACTCAGGGGCCTACTCCTACAATGAGCAGTTCTTC

clone_size: once
v_call: TRBV6-1
d_call: -
j_call: TRBJ1-1
cdr3_aa: CASSEGPGGTEAFF
cdr3_nt: TGTGCCAGCAGTGAAGGACCGGGGGGCACTGAAGCTTTCTTT

clone_size: -
v_call: TRBV7-3
d_call: -
j_call: TRBJ2-7
cdr3_aa: CASSRGGTAPPHEQYF
cdr3_nt: TGTGCCAGCAGCCGGGGGGGGACAGCCCCCCCTCACGAGCAGTACTTC

clone_size: -
v_call: TRBV6-5
d_call: -
j_call: TRBJ2-7
cdr3_aa: CARTDPRSSYEQYF
cdr3_nt: TGTGCCAGGACTGACCCAAGGAGCTCCTACGAGCAGTACTTC

clone_size: -
v_call: TRBV29-1
d_call: TRBD2
j_call: TRBJ2-3
cdr3_aa: CSAPPREGPSTDTQYF
cdr3_nt: TGCAGCGCTCCCCCTCGGGAGGGGCCTAGCACAGATACGCAGTATTTT

clone_size: -
v_call: TRBV6-1
d_call: -
j_call: TRBJ2-5
cdr3_aa: CASRGGLPYQETQYF
cdr3_nt: TGTGCCAGCAGGGGGGGACTCCCGTACCAAGAGACCCAGTACTTC

clone_size: -
v_call: TRBV6-6
d_call: TRBD1
j_call: TRBJ1-2
cdr3_aa: CASSSDRSDYGYTF
cdr3_nt: TGTGCCAGCAGTTCGGACAGGTCAGACTATGGCTACACCTTC

clone_size: -
v_call: TRBV18
d_call: -
j_call: TRBJ2-7
cdr3_aa: CASSRDYEQYF
cdr3_nt: TGTGCCAGCTCCCGAGACTACGAGCAGTACTTC

clone_size: -
v_call: TRBV5-1
d_call: -
j_call: TRBJ2-3
cdr3_aa: CASSSPLEDTQYF
cdr3_nt: TGCGCCAGCAGCTCCCCCCTGGAGGATACGCAGTATTTT

clone_size: -
v_call: TRBV7-3
d_call: TRBD2
j_call: TRBJ2-3
cdr3_aa: CASSPGLAGGPGIDTQYF
cdr3_nt: TGTGCCAGCAGCCCGGGACTAGCGGGAGGCCCCGGTATAGATACGCAGTATTTT

clone_size: -
v_call: TRBV28
d_call: -
j_call: TRBJ1-2
cdr3_aa: CASTDTFNYGYTF
cdr3_nt: TGTGCCAGCACGGACACCTTTAACTATGGCTACACCTTC

clone_size: -
v_call: TRBV4-3
d_call: TRBD2
j_call: TRBJ2-4
cdr3_aa: CASSLGTSGYNIQYF
cdr3_nt: TGCGCCAGCAGCTTGGGGACTAGCGGGTACAACATTCAGTACTTC